These 8 T cell receptor beta chains were all obtained from the same sample, sequenced in a study of shared clonotypes between healthy human individuals. TCRdb keeps only in-frame clones here, not all; method: immunoSEQ multiplex PCR. The table records hundreds of thousands of clones, approximately 75% of them present only once. Sequenced sample: memory CD4+ T cells sorted from blood. The subset here: CD45RA-negative fraction. These receptors were collected from a woman aged 25-40 years in good health.

This rearrangement joins TRBV10-3 to TRBJ1-4, with TRBD1 matching over 10 bases. The CDR3 has 15 amino acids. Losses at the gene ends were 8 bases for V and 6 bases for J; bases not matched to a gene: 9. Germline-derived CDR1 and CDR2 are ENHRY and SYGVKD. As DNA, the CDR3 is TGTGCCATCGGGACCCGGGGGACAGGGGATGAAAAACTGTTTTTT. Amino acids: CAIGTRGTGDEKLFF.

The V call is TRBV19, the J call TRBJ2-3; no clear D. Germline CDR1 is LNHDA and CDR2 is SQIVND (reference sequence). V shed 7 bases and J shed 4 bases, with 12 bases lying between them. The CDR3 has 13 amino acids. CDR3 sequence: CASMVSGADTQYF. The CDR3 DNA reads TGTGCCAGTATGGTTAGTGGAGCAGATACGCAGTATTTT.

This clone turned up a few times. This sequence joins TRBV11-2 and TRBJ2-5; 9 positions agree with TRBD2. The germline gives CDR1 SGHAT, CDR2 FQNNGV. Trimming at V came to 5 bases and at J to 4 bases, leaving 8 bases not matched to a gene. The CDR3 length is 15 residues. CDR3 in amino acids: CASSRLAARRETQYF. DNA for the CDR3: TGTGCCAGCAGCAGACTAGCGGCTAGGCGAGAGACCCAGTACTTC.

In its sample, this clone was seen many times. The chain joins TRBV7-9 to TRBJ2-2; unclear D gene. Trimming removed 2 bases from V and 4 bases from J, with 8 bases in between. The CDR3 spans 14 residues. Germline V CDR1 and CDR2: SEHNR, FQNEAQ (reference sequence). The DNA of the CDR3 is TGTGCCAGCAGCTTAAGTCCCCTCACCGGGGAGCTGTTTTTT. Protein: CASSLSPLTGELFF.

CDR3 nucleotide sequence: TGTGCCAGCAGCGTAGCAGAGGGGAGCCGCGGTGGCTACACCTTC. This codes for CASSVAEGSRGGYTF. The genes are TRBV9 and TRBJ1-2; D might be TRBD1 (5 bases). The length of the CDR3 is 15 residues. Germline CDR1 SGDLS, CDR2 YYNGEE. The V gene lost 0 bases and the J gene lost 7 bases, with 16 bases spanning the gap.

The J gene is TRBJ2-2, the V gene TRBV19; D is perhaps TRBD1 or TRBD2 (5 bases each). This CDR3 has 16 residues. V was pared by 4 bases and J by 3 bases, with 15 bases between. Looked up from germline, CDR1 is LNHDA and CDR2 is SQIVND (reference sequence). CDR3: CASSTRRGVDTGELFF. CDR3 DNA sequence: TGTGCCAGTAGTACCAGGAGAGGGGTCGACACCGGGGAGCTGTTTTTT.

This clone was found once. The chain recombines TRBV5-8 with TRBJ1-5, with D possibly TRBD1 on 6 matching bases. V was clipped by 6 bases and J by 3 bases, with 13 bases between them. In germline, CDR1 is SGHTS, CDR2 YDEGEE. This CDR3 has 14 residues. As DNA, the CDR3 is TGTGCCAGCAATCCGGGGGGGGCCAATCAGCCCCAGCATTTT. Translating gives CASNPGGANQPQHF.

CDR3 sequence reads: CASSQLVGNTIYF. CDR3 coding DNA: TGCGCCAGCAGCCAACTTGTTGGAAACACCATATATTTT. V gene TRBV4-1 combines with J gene TRBJ1-3; unclear D gene. The CDR3 is made up of 13 amino acids. Deletions cut 2 bases from V and 3 bases from J, with 5 bases between. Germline V gene sequence: CDR1 MGHRA, CDR2 YSYEKL.